These T cell receptor beta chains were read from a single sample in a study of T-cell memory formation after mild COVID-19. TCRdb used MiXCR to reprocess the 5' RACE reads, holding one entry per CDR3 protein. The sample lists approximately 500,000 distinct CDR3 sequences, around 27% occurring once. The sequencing sample was made of PBMCs or a T cell subset sorted from them (not recorded which). All receptors come from an adult woman who had mild COVID-19 (a few samples of this study predate the infection). Cell type and time point are not known. Both conserved end residues are part of each CDR3. A D gene is named only where the DNA matches it firmly. Some rows have no size entry. The others give once, few or many, or a class for an expanded clone.

>TRBD1|NA|TRBV7-2|TRBJ2-7
TGTGCCAGCAGCTTCGACAGGGGCTACGAGCAGTACTTC
CASSFDRGYEQYF
>TRBD1|NA|TRBV3-1|TRBJ1-5
TGTGCCAGCAGTCCGGGGGACAGGGGGCACGATCAGCCCCAGCATTTT
CASSPGDRGHDQPQHF
>TRBD2|few|TRBV3-1|TRBJ2-7
TGTGCCAGCAGCCAAGATGGGCTAGCGGGATTCGAGCAGTACTTC
CASSQDGLAGFEQYF
>NA|few|TRBV6-5|TRBJ1-1
TGTGCCAGCAGAACCCGGCGGGGGGCGAACACTGAAGCTTTCTTT
CASRTRRGANTEAFF
>NA|NA|TRBV20-1|TRBJ2-4
TGCAGTTTTGTAGGTCAGGGTTGGCCCAAAAACATTCAGTACTTC
CSFVGQGWPKNIQYF
>NA|few|TRBV4-1|TRBJ2-7
TGCGCCAGCAGCCACCCTGCGAGGACCCTAGAGGAGCAGTACTTC
CASSHPARTLEEQYF
>NA|few|TRBV9|TRBJ2-3
TGTGCCAGCAGCGTAGGAGAAGCAAGCACAGATACGCAGTATTTT
CASSVGEASTDTQYF
>NA|NA|TRBV5-1|TRBJ2-4
TGCGCCAGCAGCTTGGGCTTCAAAAACATTCAGTACTTC
CASSLGFKNIQYF
>NA|many|TRBV7-3|TRBJ2-5
TGTGCCAGCAGTTTAATCGGGGAGACCCAGTACTTC
CASSLIGETQYF
>TRBD2|NA|TRBV20-1|TRBJ2-3
TGCAGTGCTGGGACTAGCGGGGGCGTCTTATCCGATACGCAGTATTTT
CSAGTSGGVLSDTQYF
>NA|NA|TRBV7-2|TRBJ2-2
TGTGCCAGCAGCTTAGTATTAGTCCCTCACACCGGGGAGCTGTTTTTT
CASSLVLVPHTGELFF
>TRBD1|NA|TRBV5-5|TRBJ2-2
TGTGCCAGCAGCTTGTCGGGACAGGGGGCGATCGGGGAGCTGTTTTTT
CASSLSGQGAIGELFF
>TRBD1|NA|TRBV6-5|TRBJ2-1
TGTGCCAGCAGAACCGGGACAGGTGGGGAGAATGAGCAGTTCTTC
CASRTGTGGENEQFF
>NA|NA|TRBV7-2|TRBJ1-1
TGTGCCAGCAGCTTACGCCCTCAGGGCGGTGCTGAAGCTTTCTTT
CASSLRPQGGAEAFF
>TRBD1|few|TRBV7-9|TRBJ2-5
TGTGCCAGCAGCTTAAGACAGGGGGGGCCGGAGACCCAGTACTTC
CASSLRQGGPETQYF
>NA|few|TRBV6-1|TRBJ2-3
TGTGCCAGCAGTGAGGAGCCGGGGGCAAATACGCAGTATTTT
CASSEEPGANTQYF
>NA|NA|TRBV7-2|TRBJ1-5
TGTGCCAGCAGCTTTGCAACAGGGAAGCCCCAGCATTTT
CASSFATGKPQHF
>NA|NA|TRBV2|TRBJ2-7
TGTGCCAGCTCGGGCCCTACTTCCTACGAGCAGTACTTC
CASSGPTSYEQYF
>NA|few|TRBV5-5|TRBJ2-6
TGTGCCAGCAGCTTACACCTCGGGGTCTCTGGGGCCAACGTCCTGACTTTC
CASSLHLGVSGANVLTF
>TRBD1|NA|TRBV4-1|TRBJ2-7
TGCGCCAGCAGTAGAAGAGGACAGGGGACCAACGAGCAGTACTTC
CASSRRGQGTNEQYF
>NA|few|TRBV7-8|TRBJ2-7
TGTGCCAGCAGCATCACCTACGAGCAGTACTTC
CASSITYEQYF
>NA|NA|TRBV12-3/TRBV12-4|TRBJ1-1
TGTGCCAGCAGTTTAGTTGGGGGGAAGAACACTGAAGCTTTCTTT
CASSLVGGKNTEAFF
>NA|NA|TRBV15|TRBJ2-7
TGTGCCACCAGCAGCTCAATAAGCTCCTACGAGCAGTACTTC
CATSSSISSYEQYF
>NA|NA|TRBV12-3/TRBV12-4|TRBJ2-2
TGTGCCAGCAGCGAGGGGGGAGTCGGGGAGCTGTTTTTT
CASSEGGVGELFF
>NA|many|TRBV3-1|TRBJ2-7
TGTGCCAGCAGCCAAGATGAAGGGACCTACGAGCAGTACTTC
CASSQDEGTYEQYF
>TRBD2|few|TRBV10-3|TRBJ2-1
TGTGCCATCGGACTAGCGGGAGATAGGGGGAATGAGCAGTTCTTC
CAIGLAGDRGNEQFF
>NA|NA|TRBV24-1|TRBJ2-1
TGTGCCACCAGTGATTCTCTAGGGATCGGGGAGCAGTTCTTC
CATSDSLGIGEQFF
>NA|few|TRBV30|TRBJ1-1
TGTGCCTGGAGTGGAATGACCCGAAGCGCTGAAGCTTTCTTT
CAWSGMTRSAEAFF
>TRBD2|NA|TRBV9|TRBJ2-7
TGTGCCAGCAGCCCACAGCGGGGGCTAGCGGAGCAGTACTTC
CASSPQRGLAEQYF
>NA|NA|TRBV6-6|TRBJ1-5
TGTGCCAGCAGCTTGGACCGCGTAAGTCCCCAGCATTTT
CASSLDRVSPQHF
>TRBD2|few|TRBV12-5|TRBJ2-1
TGTGCTAGTGCCCAACTAGCGGGGGGATTAGGAAATGAGCAGTTCTTC
CASAQLAGGLGNEQFF
>NA|NA|TRBV10-3|TRBJ2-7
TGTGCCATCAGTGCCGACCCCGGACGGTACTACGAGCAGTACTTC
CAISADPGRYYEQYF
>NA|few|TRBV15|TRBJ2-7
TGTGCCACCAGCAGGCCCGGGACCGGCGCGGTATACTTC
CATSRPGTGAVYF
>TRBD2|NA|TRBV12-3/TRBV12-4|TRBJ2-7
TGTGCCAGCAGCTCGCGGGAGGGTGAGCAGTACTTC
CASSSREGEQYF
>NA|few|TRBV12-3/TRBV12-4|TRBJ2-5
TGTGCCAGCAGCCAATTTGGTGGGACGTCCATACGGGAGACCCAGTACTTC
CASSQFGGTSIRETQYF
>TRBD2|once|TRBV10-3|TRBJ2-1
TGTGCCATCCGTGACGACGAGGGAGGGAATGAGCAGTTCTTC
CAIRDDEGGNEQFF
>NA|NA|TRBV24-1|TRBJ2-5
TGTGCCACCAGTGATTTGTCACAGGGTTGGACCCAGTACTTC
CATSDLSQGWTQYF
>TRBD2|NA|TRBV18|TRBJ2-5
TGTGCCAGCTCACCTTTACCTCGGACTAGCGGGATCCAAGAGACCCAGTACTTC
CASSPLPRTSGIQETQYF
>NA|NA|TRBV4-1|TRBJ2-2
TGCGCCAGCAGCCAAGTCCGGGGGCCGAACACCGGGGAGCTGTTTTTT
CASSQVRGPNTGELFF
>NA|few|TRBV5-1|TRBJ2-1
TGCGCCAGCAGCCCACTTGGGGGCGGAAGCCGTAACAATGAGCAGTTCTTC
CASSPLGGGSRNNEQFF
>TRBD1|NA|TRBV7-9|TRBJ1-5
TGTGCCAGCAGCTGGGGGACAGCCGGAGGTCAGCCCCAGCATTTT
CASSWGTAGGQPQHF
>TRBD2|NA|TRBV29-1|TRBJ2-7
TGCAGCGCCAATAGCGGGGGGGCCTACGAGCAGTACTTC
CSANSGGAYEQYF
>NA|NA|TRBV29-1|TRBJ2-5
TGCAGCGTTGTACCCCTTCCGGGACTCCAAGAGACCCAGTACTTC
CSVVPLPGLQETQYF
>NA|few|TRBV12-3/TRBV12-4|TRBJ1-2
TGTGCCAGCATTAAGACAGGAGTTAACTATGGCTACACCTTC
CASIKTGVNYGYTF
>NA|NA|TRBV9|TRBJ2-2
TGTGCCAGCAGCGTAGATTCAGTTAACACCGGGGAGCTGTTTTTT
CASSVDSVNTGELFF
>NA|few|TRBV19|TRBJ2-1
TGTGCCAGTAGTCAGGGGAGACACAATGAGCAGTTCTTC
CASSQGRHNEQFF
>NA|NA|TRBV10-3|TRBJ1-2
TGTGCCCTCTCCGGGGGGAACAGAAACAACTATGGCTACACCTTC
CALSGGNRNNYGYTF
>NA|NA|TRBV5-1|TRBJ2-1
TGCGCCAGCAGCTCGTGGGGGGATTACAATGAGCAGTTCTTC
CASSSWGDYNEQFF
>NA|few|TRBV10-3|TRBJ1-1
TGTGCCATCAGTGAGTCCGTGGGGGTGGAGGCTTTCTTT
CAISESVGVEAFF
>NA|few|TRBV4-2|TRBJ2-7
TGTGCCAGCAGCCAAGAAAACGGGGGGCCCTACGAGCAGTACTTC
CASSQENGGPYEQYF
>TRBD1|once|TRBV7-2|TRBJ2-4
TGTGCCAGCAGCGACCGGGACAGGGGATTAAACATTCAGTACTTC
CASSDRDRGLNIQYF
>NA|NA|TRBV6-5|TRBJ2-7
TGTGCCAGCAGGGCACGGGGGTTAAGGTCCTACGAGCAGTACTTC
CASRARGLRSYEQYF
>NA|NA|TRBV2|TRBJ1-1
TGTGCCAGCAGTGGGGAGGGAGGGAGTACTGAAGCTTTCTTT
CASSGEGGSTEAFF
>NA|NA|TRBV12-3/TRBV12-4|TRBJ2-2
TGTGCCAGCAGTTTCGAAGCGCTAGGGGAGCTGTTTTTT
CASSFEALGELFF
>TRBD1|many|TRBV7-3|TRBJ1-1
TGTGCCAGCAGCCTAGAACAGGGGGTTGGCACTGAAGCTTTCTTT
CASSLEQGVGTEAFF
>TRBD2|once|TRBV20-1|TRBJ2-3
TGCAGTGCTACAGGGACTAGCGGCACAGATACGCAGTATTTT
CSATGTSGTDTQYF